The 5 T cell receptor beta chains reported below all come from one sample, sequenced in a study of OX40 agonist ivuxolimab in advanced cancers. Clones were read by immunoSEQ multiplex PCR, and TCRdb kept only the in-frame ones, dropping some. The sample includes fewer than 100,000 clones, 70% to 90% of them seen just once. This sample comprised CD4+ or CD8+ T cells sorted from blood, obtained in a trial of the OX40 agonist ivuxolimab. The source is an adult with an advanced solid tumor such as melanoma, head and neck, liver or kidney cancer.

In the case of this clone: The germline gene is not matched at one end of the junction; a read error may be the cause. The chain is built from TRBV7-3 and TRBJ2-2; possibly TRBD1 or TRBD2 for D (5 bases each). The CDR3 covers 14 residues. From germline, CDR1 is SGHTA and CDR2 FQGTGA. CDR3 protein: CASSWGPNTGELFF. In DNA form, the CDR3 reads TGTGCCAGCAGCTGGGGACCGAATACCGGGGAGCTGTTTTTT.

The chain has TRBV9 and TRBJ2-7; TRBD2 aligns across 10 bases. Germline V gene lookup returns CDR1 SGDLS and CDR2 YYNGEE. There are 15 residues in the CDR3. J was trimmed by 4 bases and V by 4 bases; bases with no gene match: 8. CDR3 sequence reads: CASSPASGSRYEQYF. The CDR3 bases are TGTGCCAGCAGCCCGGCTAGCGGGAGTAGGTACGAGCAGTACTTC.

The chain couples TRBV28 to TRBJ2-1, with D perhaps matching TRBD1 (6 bases). Germline CDR1 is MDHEN and CDR2 is SYDVKM. The CDR3 is 14 residues long. Trimming stripped 3 bases from V and 8 bases from J, with 14 bases between. This CDR3 is CASSFLQGTDEQFF. The CDR3, as DNA: TGTGCCAGCAGTTTCCTACAGGGTACCGATGAGCAGTTCTTC.

The V call is TRBV6-5, the J call TRBJ1-4; no clear D gene. Germline-derived CDR1 and CDR2 are MNHEY and SVGAGI. This CDR3 contains 15 residues. Trimming cost V 0 bases and J 8 bases, with 13 bases left between them. CDR3: CASSYSIGAKEKLFF. CDR3 nucleotide sequence: TGTGCCAGCAGTTACTCGATTGGAGCGAAGGAAAAACTGTTTTTT.

V and J are TRBV29-1 and TRBJ2-2, with 13 bases matching TRBD2. V was pared by 6 bases and J by 7 bases, with 11 bases of the junction left unmatched. The CDR3 loop spans 16 amino acids. Germline lookup yields CDR1 SQVTM and CDR2 ANQGSEA. The CDR3 sequence: CSVLLAGGPGHGELFF. The CDR3 DNA sequence: TGCAGCGTGTTACTAGCGGGAGGGCCGGGGCACGGGGAGCTGTTTTTT.